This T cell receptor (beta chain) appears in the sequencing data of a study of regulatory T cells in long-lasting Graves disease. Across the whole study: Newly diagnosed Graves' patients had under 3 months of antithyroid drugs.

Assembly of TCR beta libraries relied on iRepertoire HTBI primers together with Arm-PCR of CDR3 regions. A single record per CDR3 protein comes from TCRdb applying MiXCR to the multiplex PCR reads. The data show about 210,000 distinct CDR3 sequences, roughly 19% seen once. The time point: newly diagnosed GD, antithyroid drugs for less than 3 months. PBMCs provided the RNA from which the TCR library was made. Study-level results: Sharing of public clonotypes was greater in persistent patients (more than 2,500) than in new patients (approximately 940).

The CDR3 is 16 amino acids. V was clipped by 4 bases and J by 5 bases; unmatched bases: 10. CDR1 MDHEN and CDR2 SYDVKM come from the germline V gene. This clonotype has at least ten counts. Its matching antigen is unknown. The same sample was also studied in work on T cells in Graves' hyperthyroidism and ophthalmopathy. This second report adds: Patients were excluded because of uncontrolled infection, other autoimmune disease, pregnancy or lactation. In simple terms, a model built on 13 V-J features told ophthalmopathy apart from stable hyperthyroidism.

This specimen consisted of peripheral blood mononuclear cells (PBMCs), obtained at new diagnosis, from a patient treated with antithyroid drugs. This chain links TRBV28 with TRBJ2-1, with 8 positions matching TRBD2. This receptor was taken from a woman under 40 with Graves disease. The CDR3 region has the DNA TGTGCCAGCAGTTCGGTAGCGGGAAGGTTTAACAATGAGCAGTTCTTC. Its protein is CASSSVAGRFNNEQFF.